These T cell receptor beta chains were read from a single sample in a study of cytomegalovirus exposure and HLA in healthy donors. Sequencing was performed with immunoSEQ multiplex PCR; in TCRdb, only in-frame clones are kept and a portion is missing. The repertoire has some 140,000 clones, less than 85% of them found once; the top ten carry approximately 8.3%. Sequenced input: PBMCs. The receptors come from a woman between 50 and 59 years old in good health and CMV-seropositive. Both conserved end residues are part of each CDR3. Each record gives: D gene, clone size, V gene, J gene, CDR3 DNA, CDR3 protein. A D gene is named only where the DNA matches it firmly. Part of the rows lack a size; the others show once, few, many or a class for expanded clones.

>TRBD1|.|TRBV27|TRBJ2-1
TGTGCCAGCGCAGGGGGCCTATACAATGAGCAGTTCTTC
CASAGGLYNEQFF
>.|.|TRBV6-5|TRBJ1-1
TGTGCCAGCAGTTACTCGCAGGGGAACACTGAAGCTTTCTTT
CASSYSQGNTEAFF
>TRBD2|.|TRBV9|TRBJ2-5
TGTGCCAGCAGCGTAGGACTAGCGGGGGGTGGGCAAGAGACCCAGTACTTC
CASSVGLAGGGQETQYF
>.|large|TRBV11-1|TRBJ2-7
TGTGCCAGCAGTCCTAACAGGTTCCCCTGGGAGCAGTACTTC
CASSPNRFPWEQYF
>.|.|TRBV10-2|TRBJ1-1
TGCGCCAGCAGTTTTGGACAGCCCACTGAAGCTTTCTTT
CASSFGQPTEAFF
>.|.|TRBV5-1|TRBJ1-1
TGCGCCAGCAGCTTGGCTAGGGGGTGGACTGAAGCTTTCTTT
CASSLARGWTEAFF
>TRBD2|once|TRBV7-9|TRBJ2-1
TGTGCCAGCAGCTTATTTAGCGGGGGCCATTCCAAATACAATGAGCAGTTCTTC
CASSLFSGGHSKYNEQFF
>.|.|TRBV11-3|TRBJ2-1
TGTGCCAGCAGCTTAGGAGCGAGCTCAGCAGATGAGCAGTTCTTC
CASSLGASSADEQFF
>.|.|TRBV28|TRBJ1-4
TGTGCCAGCAGTTCGACCAGTGGGAGGGGGGGCGAAAAACTGTTTTTT
CASSSTSGRGGEKLFF
>.|.|TRBV7-2|TRBJ1-5
TGTGCCAGCAGCTTAACACAGGGCTATCAGCCCCAGCATTTT
CASSLTQGYQPQHF
>.|.|TRBV6-5|TRBJ2-1
TGTGCCAGCAGCCGTAACAATGAGCAGTTCTTC
CASSRNNEQFF
>.|.|TRBV15|TRBJ2-6
TGTGCCACCAGCAGAGAAGCAGGGGGGTCTGGGGCCAACGTCCTGACTTTC
CATSREAGGSGANVLTF
>.|.|TRBV6-5|TRBJ1-6
TGTGCCAGCAGGCGGGACTTCGGGTCGGGTTCACCCCTCCACTTT
CASRRDFGSGSPLHF
>TRBD2|.|TRBV7-3|TRBJ2-1
TGTGCCAGCAGCTTAACTGCGGGGGAACACAATGAGCAGTTCTTC
CASSLTAGEHNEQFF
>.|once|TRBV28|TRBJ1-6
TGTGCCAGCAGTTTATACGGGGATAATTCACCCCTCCACTTT
CASSLYGDNSPLHF
>.|few|TRBV4-1|TRBJ2-7
TGCGCCAGCAGCCAAGCGTCTAGCACAAACTACGAGCAGTACTTC
CASSQASSTNYEQYF
>TRBD2|.|TRBV7-2|TRBJ2-3
TGTGCCAGCAGTTCAGGTCTAGCGGGGACAGATACGCAGTATTTT
CASSSGLAGTDTQYF
>.|once|TRBV6-1|TRBJ2-7
TGTGCCAGCAGTGAAGGAGCGGTAACCTACGAGCAGTACTTC
CASSEGAVTYEQYF
>TRBD1|few|TRBV28|TRBJ1-1
TGTGCCAGCAGACTAGGGACAGCGAACACTGAAGCTTTCTTT
CASRLGTANTEAFF
>TRBD1|.|TRBV7-3|TRBJ1-1
TGTGCCAGCAGCTTAACAGGGGGCGGGAACACTGAAGCTTTCTTT
CASSLTGGGNTEAFF
>.|.|TRBV18|TRBJ1-5
TGTGCCAGCTCAGAGGTAAATCAGCCCCAGCATTTT
CASSEVNQPQHF
>.|once|TRBV13|TRBJ1-1
TGTGCCAGCAGCTTATTGGCGAACACTGAAGCTTTCTTT
CASSLLANTEAFF
>TRBD1|few|TRBV30|TRBJ1-2
TGTGCCTGGAGTGTGACAGGGTCGGACTATGGCTACACCTTC
CAWSVTGSDYGYTF
>TRBD2|.|TRBV5-4|TRBJ2-1
TGTGCCAGCAGCCCGATGCGGACTAGCGGGGATTCCTACAATGAGCAGTTCTTC
CASSPMRTSGDSYNEQFF
>.|.|TRBV7-3|TRBJ1-1
TGTGCCAGCTTAAGGACAGTGAACACTGAAGCTTTCTTT
CASLRTVNTEAFF
>.|.|TRBV29-1|TRBJ1-1
TGCAGCGTTGAACTTACGACTGGAGCTTTCTTT
CSVELTTGAFF
>.|.|TRBV28|TRBJ2-7
TGTGCCAGCAGTTCCCGGAGTCTTCGGCAGTACTTC
CASSSRSLRQYF
>TRBD2|once|TRBV2|TRBJ2-7
TGTGCCAGCACTCCGGGACTAGGTGTACGAGAGCAGTACTTC
CASTPGLGVREQYF
>.|.|TRBV7-9|TRBJ2-2
TGTGCCAGCAGCCCAACGAACACCGGGGAGCTGTTTTTT
CASSPTNTGELFF
>TRBD1|.|TRBV7-2|TRBJ2-1
TGTGCCAGCAACTCCTGGGATGGGGACAGGGCCTACAATGAGCAGTTCTTC
CASNSWDGDRAYNEQFF
>.|.|TRBV19|TRBJ2-7
TGTGCCAGTAGTTCCCCTTCGGACAACTACGAGCAGTACTTC
CASSSPSDNYEQYF
>TRBD2|.|TRBV5-6|TRBJ2-6
TGTGCCAGCAGCTTTCGACCAGCGGGGGTCTCCTCTGGGGCCAACGTCCTGACTTTC
CASSFRPAGVSSGANVLTF
>.|.|TRBV18|TRBJ2-2
TGTGCCAGCTCACCCAGGGGTTCGCGATCGGACACCGGGGAGCTGTTTTTT
CASSPRGSRSDTGELFF
>TRBD1|once|TRBV2|TRBJ1-2
TGTGCCAGCAGTCCCGGGACAGGGCAGGGGGGCTACACCTTC
CASSPGTGQGGYTF
>.|.|TRBV7-9|TRBJ1-5
TGTGCCAGCAGCGGAGCGGTCGGGGAGGGTCAGCCCCAGCATTTT
CASSGAVGEGQPQHF
>TRBD1|.|TRBV7-7|TRBJ1-3
TGTGCTAGCAGCCCAGGGGGCACCAACTCTGGAAACACCATATATTTT
CASSPGGTNSGNTIYF
>.|few|TRBV7-8|TRBJ1-5
TGTGCCAGCAGCTTAGCAGGGGATCGGCGCGAAAGCAATCAGCCCCAGCATTTT
CASSLAGDRRESNQPQHF
>.|.|TRBV6-5|TRBJ1-1
TGTGCCAGCAGGATTGGGGGGGAGGACACTGAAGCTTTCTTT
CASRIGGEDTEAFF
>.|.|TRBV7-2|TRBJ1-5
TGTGCCAGCAGCTTAGGGCCCGTGAGGAGCAATCAGCCCCAGCATTTT
CASSLGPVRSNQPQHF
>TRBD1|.|TRBV28|TRBJ2-6
TGTGCCAGCAACAGGGGGTCCGGGGCCAACGTCCTGACTTTC
CASNRGSGANVLTF
>.|.|TRBV25-1|TRBJ1-3
TGTGCCAGCAGTGAGGGGCGATATACTGGAAACACCATATATTTT
CASSEGRYTGNTIYF